This passage covers 4 T cell receptor beta chains from one sample sequenced in a study of metastatic and nonmetastatic thyroid tumors. Each patient went into thyroid surgery without having received any treatment. TCRdb re-called the PCR reads via MiXCR. The table lists tens of thousands of clones, 33% of them singletons. Material for sequencing was tumor tissue. The receptors were sampled from a female donor with papillary thyroid cancer or a benign thyroid nodule (not recorded which). Some clones in this sample may be carry-over from other donors' samples.

This clone came up a few times. The V call is TRBV7-3, the J call TRBJ1-1, with 10 positions matching TRBD1. Germline loops: CDR1 SGHTA, CDR2 FQGTGA. Trimming at V came to 5 bases and at J to 9 bases, leaving 9 bases not matched to a gene. The CDR3 contains 14 residues. The CDR3 DNA reads as TGTGCCAGCAGCCCAGGGACAGGGGCTTCTCAAGCTTTCTTT. Translated, it gives CASSPGTGASQAFF. The full variable domain, in which reference TRBV7-3 and TRBJ1-1 provide the parts outside the CDR3, is GAGVSQTPSNKVTEKGKYVELRCDPISGHTALYWYRQSLGQGPEFLIYFQGTGAADDSGLPNDRFFAVRPEGSVSTLKIQRTERGDSAVYLCASSPGTGASQAFFGQGTRLTVV.

This chain joins TRBV4-1 and TRBJ2-2; 7 positions agree with TRBD2. With V trimmed by 3 bases and J by 7 bases, 5 bases remained unmatched. The CDR3 has 14 amino acids. From germline, CDR1 is MGHRA and CDR2 YSYEKL. The CDR3 loop is CASSHSGGGGELFF. The CDR3 DNA reads as TGCGCCAGCAGCCATTCGGGAGGAGGCGGGGAGCTGTTTTTT.

The rearrangement links TRBV4-3 to TRBJ2-3, with D maybe TRBD2 (5 bases). This CDR3 has 15 residues. Trimming took 1 base from V and 4 from J, leaving 12 bases between them. Germline V CDR1 and CDR2: LGHNA, YSLEER. CDR3 sequence (DNA): TGCGCCAGCAGCCAAGGGGGAGACTTCTCAGATACGCAGTATTTT. It translates to CASSQGGDFSDTQYF.

The rearrangement links TRBV12-3 or TRBV12-4 to TRBJ2-7; the D call may be TRBD1 or TRBD2 (5 bases each). The CDR3 contains 13 residues. V was shortened by 2 bases and J by 6 bases, with 11 bases between the two germline ends. The CDR3 here is CASSLSQGREQYF. The CDR3 coding sequence is TGTGCCAGCAGTTTAAGCCAGGGACGCGAGCAGTACTTC.